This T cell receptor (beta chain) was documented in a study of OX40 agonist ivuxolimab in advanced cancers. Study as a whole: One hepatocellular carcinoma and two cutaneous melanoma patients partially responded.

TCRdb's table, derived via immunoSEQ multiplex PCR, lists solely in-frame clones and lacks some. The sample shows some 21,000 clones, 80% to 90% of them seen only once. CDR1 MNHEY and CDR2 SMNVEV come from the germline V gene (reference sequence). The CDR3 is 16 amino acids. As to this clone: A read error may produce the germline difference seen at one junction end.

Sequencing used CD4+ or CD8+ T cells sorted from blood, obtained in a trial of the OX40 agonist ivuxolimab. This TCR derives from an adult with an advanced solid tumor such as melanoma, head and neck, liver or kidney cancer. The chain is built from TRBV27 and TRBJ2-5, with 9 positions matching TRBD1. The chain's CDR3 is CASSLSHRGRKETQYF. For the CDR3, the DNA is TGTGCCAGCAGTCTATCTCACAGGGGGCGCAAGGAGACCCAGTACTTC.